This T cell receptor beta chain stems from a study of cytomegalovirus exposure and HLA in healthy donors. Study information: Most donors, around 81% of roughly 400 genotyped, fell in the Caucasian-associated ancestry cluster. Study observations and caveats: CMV serostatus stood as the only immune exposure information on hand. By a later analysis, the bulk of CMV-associated TCR beta chains appeared HLA-restricted. For most TCR beta V segments, an earlier analysis put the productive rate at about 87% or about 30% of the time.

On this clone: The antigen is unknown.

The PCR employed 60 Vbeta primers together with 13 Jbeta primers. Sequenced by immunoSEQ multiplex PCR; TCRdb stores in-frame clones only, minus some. The sample has about 200,000 clones; 9.5% to 15% are singletons. V was pared by 0 bases and J by 7 bases, with 8 bases between. Germline V CDR1 and CDR2: SGHTS, YDEGEE. The CDR3 has 14 residues. The clonotype originates from a man aged 45-65 years in good health and CMV-seropositive. Material for sequencing was PBMCs. This chain uses TRBV5-8 with TRBJ1-6; D call uncertain. The CDR3, as DNA: TGTGCCAGCAGCTTGGGACTGCCGAATTCACCCCTCCACTTT. Encoded protein: CASSLGLPNSPLHF.